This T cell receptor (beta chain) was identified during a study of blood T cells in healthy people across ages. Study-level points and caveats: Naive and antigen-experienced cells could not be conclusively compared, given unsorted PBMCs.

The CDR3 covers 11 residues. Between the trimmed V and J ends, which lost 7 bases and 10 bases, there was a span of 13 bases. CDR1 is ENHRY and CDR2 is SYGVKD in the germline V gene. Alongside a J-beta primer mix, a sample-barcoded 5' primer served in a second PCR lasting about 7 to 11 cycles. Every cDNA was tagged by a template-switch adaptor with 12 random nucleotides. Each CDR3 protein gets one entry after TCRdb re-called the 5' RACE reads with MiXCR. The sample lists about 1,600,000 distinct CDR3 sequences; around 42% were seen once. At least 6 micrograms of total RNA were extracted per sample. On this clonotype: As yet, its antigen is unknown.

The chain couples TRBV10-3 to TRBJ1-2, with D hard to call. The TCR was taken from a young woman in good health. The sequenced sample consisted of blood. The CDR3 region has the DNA TGTGCCATCACCGAGAGTGGAAACTACACCTTC. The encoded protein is CAITESGNYTF.